A single sample is the source of the 11 T cell receptor beta chains below, sequenced in a study of blood T cell repertoires in COVID-19. Sequenced by immunoSEQ multiplex PCR; TCRdb stores in-frame clones only, minus some. This table has approximately 92,000 clones, roughly 89% appearing once. What was sequenced was peripheral blood. These receptors were obtained from a man aged 65 to 79 with active or convalescent COVID-19.

V usage is TRBV3-1 (or the pseudogene TRBV3-2) and J usage is TRBJ1-1; D uncertain. The V gene lost 6 bases and the J gene lost 2 bases, with 16 bases spanning the gap. CDR3 length equals 15 residues. Germline V lookup: CDR1 LGHDT, CDR2 YNNKEL (reference sequence). CDR3 sequence reads: CASRNGPQGNTEAFF. For the CDR3, the DNA is TGTGCCAGCAGGAATGGGCCCCAAGGAAACACTGAAGCTTTCTTT.

The chain employs TRBV7-8 and TRBJ1-5; possibly TRBD1 for D (5 bases). V was cut by 1 base and J by 1 base, with 11 bases left in between. The CDR3 covers 16 residues. Germline CDR1 SGHVS, CDR2 FQNEAQ. CDR3 DNA: TGTGCCAGCAGCTTAGGTGGCAGGGTGAGCAATCAGCCCCAGCATTTT. It codes for CASSLGGRVSNQPQHF.

The chain links TRBV19 to TRBJ1-4; TRBD1 agrees at 8 bases. CDR1 and CDR2 from the germline V gene are LNHDA and SQIVND (reference sequence). This CDR3 contains 15 residues. The V and J ends lost 8 bases and 4 bases, in that order; junction bases with no gene match: 9. CDR3 nucleotide sequence: TGTGCCAGTCGCGGACAGGGCGACTTTAATGAAAAACTGTTTTTT. It is translated as CASRGQGDFNEKLFF.

This clone showed up just a few times. V is TRBV2 and J is TRBJ2-3, with TRBD1 as a possible D gene (7 bases). The CDR3 has 14 amino acids. The germline CDR1 and CDR2 sequences are SNHLY and FYNNEI. V shed 4 bases and J shed 5 bases, with 13 bases lying between them. The CDR3 DNA reads as TGTGCCAGCAGTGTGCTGCAGGGGGGAGATACGCAGTATTTT. Amino acid sequence: CASSVLQGGDTQYF.

This chain connects TRBV5-4 to TRBJ2-3; D perhaps matches TRBD2 (6 bases). Trimming stripped 1 base from V and 6 bases from J, with 12 bases between. Per germline, CDR1 SGHNT and CDR2 YYREEE (reference sequence). This CDR3 region has 14 residues. CDR3 nucleotides: TGTGCCAGCAGCTTGTCCGCGGGGCCCGATACGCAGTATTTT. This sequence encodes CASSLSAGPDTQYF.

This chain uses TRBV7-6 with TRBJ2-3; 9 bases align to TRBD2. CDR3 size: 16 residues. Germline assignment: CDR1 SGHVS and CDR2 FNYEAQ. V lost 4 bases and J lost 6; bases outside the gene matches: 11. Written as DNA, the CDR3 is TGTGCCAGCAGCTCCTACGCCGGGACTAGCCCCGATACGCAGTATTTT. Its protein is CASSSYAGTSPDTQYF.

J is TRBJ1-5 and V is TRBV28; 7 bases map to TRBD1. The CDR3 loop spans 16 amino acids. J was trimmed by 0 bases and V by 2 bases; bases with no gene match: 4. CDR1 is MDHEN and CDR2 is SYDVKM in the germline V gene. Here the CDR3 DNA reads TGTGCCAGCAGTTTACTGGGACAGCGTAGCAATCAGCCCCAGCATTTT. Its translation is CASSLLGQRSNQPQHF. The whole variable domain, filled in from reference TRBV28 and TRBJ1-5, reads DVKVTQSSRYLVKRTGEKVFLECVQDMDHENMFWYRQDPGLGLRLIYFSYDVKMKEKGDIPEGYSVSREKKERFSLILESASTNQTSMYLCASSLLGQRSNQPQHFGDGTRLSIL.

The chain recombines TRBV2 with TRBJ2-7; unclear D gene. Germline V gene lookup returns CDR1 SNHLY and CDR2 FYNNEI. CDR3 length: 11 residues. V was shortened by 7 bases and J by 5 bases, with 9 bases between the two germline ends. CDR3 sequence: CASKISDEQYF. Written as DNA, the CDR3 is TGTGCCAGCAAAATAAGCGACGAGCAGTACTTC.

This clone was seen just once. The rearrangement joins TRBV6-5 to TRBJ2-4; the match to TRBD2 covers 8 bases. In germline, CDR1 is MNHEY, CDR2 SVGAGI. Germline trimming cut 7 bases from V and 3 bases from J; bases unmatched to any gene: 8. CDR3 size: 15 residues. For the CDR3, the DNA is TGTGCCAGCATATCGGGGGGGTTAGGCAAAAACATTCAGTACTTC. It is translated as CASISGGLGKNIQYF.

The genes are TRBV6-1 and TRBJ1-3; D is possibly TRBD1 (6 bases). The CDR3 is 16 amino acids. The germline V gene encodes CDR1 MNHNS and CDR2 SASEGT. V was shortened by 1 base and J by 4 bases, with 14 bases between the two germline ends. As DNA, the CDR3 is TGTGCCAGCAGTGAAGGGCCTGGGGGGGCAGGAAACACCATATATTTT. It specifies CASSEGPGGAGNTIYF.

J is TRBJ1-2 and V is TRBV30; D is perhaps TRBD1 (6 bases). This CDR3 is built from 15 residues. Germline V CDR1 and CDR2: GTSNPN, SVGIG (reference sequence). Trimming left V 2 bases short and J 3 bases short, with 16 bases between. The CDR3 coding sequence is TGTGCCTGGAGTTCACAGGCATCAGGGGACTATGGCTACACCTTC. Protein product: CAWSSQASGDYGYTF.